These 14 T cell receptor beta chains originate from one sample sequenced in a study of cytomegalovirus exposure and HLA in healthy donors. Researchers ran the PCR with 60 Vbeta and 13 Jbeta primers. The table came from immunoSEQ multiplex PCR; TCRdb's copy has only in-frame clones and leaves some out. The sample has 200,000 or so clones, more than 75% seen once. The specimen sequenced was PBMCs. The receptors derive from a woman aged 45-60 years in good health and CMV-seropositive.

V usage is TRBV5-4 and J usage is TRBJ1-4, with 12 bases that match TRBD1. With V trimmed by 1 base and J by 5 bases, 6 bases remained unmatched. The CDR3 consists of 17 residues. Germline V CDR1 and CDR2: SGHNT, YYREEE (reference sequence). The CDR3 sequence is CASSLSRDRGRNEKLFF. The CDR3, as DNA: TGTGCCAGCAGCTTGTCCCGGGACAGGGGGCGGAATGAAAAACTGTTTTTT. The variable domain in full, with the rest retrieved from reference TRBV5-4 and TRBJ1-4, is ETGVTQSPTHLIKTRGQQVTLRCSSQSGHNTVSWYQQALGQGPQFIFQYYREEENGRGNFPPRFSGLQFPNYSSELNVNALELDDSALYLCASSLSRDRGRNEKLFFGSGTQLSVL.

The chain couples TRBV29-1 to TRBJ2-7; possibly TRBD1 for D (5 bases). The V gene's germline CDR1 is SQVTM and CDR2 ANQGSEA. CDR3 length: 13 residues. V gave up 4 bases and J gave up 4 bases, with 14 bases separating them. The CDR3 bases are TGCAGCGTTGGGCAGGGTCAATATTACGAGCAGTACTTC. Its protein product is CSVGQGQYYEQYF.

The CDR3 region is CASSTRRGGTGGYTF. The CDR3 DNA reads TGTGCCAGCAGCACCCGAAGAGGGGGCACTGGTGGCTACACCTTC. The rearrangement joins TRBV7-8 to TRBJ1-2; TRBD1 matches 7 bases. The CDR3 runs 15 residues. J gave up 7 bases and V 5 bases, and 13 bases lay outside the gene matches. CDR1 is SGHVS and CDR2 is FQNEAQ in the germline V gene. The variable domain in full, completed from reference TRBV7-8 and TRBJ1-2, reads GAGVSQSPRYKVAKRGQDVALRCDPISGHVSLFWYQQALGQGPEFLTYFQNEAQLDKSGLPSDRFFAERPEGSVSTLKIQRTQQEDSAVYLCASSTRRGGTGGYTFGSGTRLTVV.

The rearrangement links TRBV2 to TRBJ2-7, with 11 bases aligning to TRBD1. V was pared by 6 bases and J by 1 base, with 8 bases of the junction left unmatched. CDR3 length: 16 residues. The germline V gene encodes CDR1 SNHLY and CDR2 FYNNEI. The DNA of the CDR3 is TGTGCCAGCAGGCGGACAGGGGGCTCTTCTTCCTACGAGCAGTACTTC. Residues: CASRRTGGSSSYEQYF.

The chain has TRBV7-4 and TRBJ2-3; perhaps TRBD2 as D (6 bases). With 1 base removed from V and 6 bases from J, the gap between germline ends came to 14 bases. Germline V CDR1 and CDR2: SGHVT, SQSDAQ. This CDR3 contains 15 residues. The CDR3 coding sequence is TGTGCCAGCAGCTTAGGGTATGCGGGGAAGGATACGCAGTATTTT. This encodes CASSLGYAGKDTQYF.

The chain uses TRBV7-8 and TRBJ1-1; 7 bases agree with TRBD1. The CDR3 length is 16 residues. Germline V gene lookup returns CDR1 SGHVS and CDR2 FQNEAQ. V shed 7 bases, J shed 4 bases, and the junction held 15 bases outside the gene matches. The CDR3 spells CASIARGQPRGTEAFF. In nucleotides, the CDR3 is TGTGCCAGCATCGCACGGGGACAGCCAAGGGGCACTGAAGCTTTCTTT.

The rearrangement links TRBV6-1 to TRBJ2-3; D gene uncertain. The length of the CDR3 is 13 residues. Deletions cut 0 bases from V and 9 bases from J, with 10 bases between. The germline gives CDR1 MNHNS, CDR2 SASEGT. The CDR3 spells CASSEAPEQTQYF. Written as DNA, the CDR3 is TGTGCCAGCAGTGAAGCCCCCGAACAGACGCAGTATTTT.

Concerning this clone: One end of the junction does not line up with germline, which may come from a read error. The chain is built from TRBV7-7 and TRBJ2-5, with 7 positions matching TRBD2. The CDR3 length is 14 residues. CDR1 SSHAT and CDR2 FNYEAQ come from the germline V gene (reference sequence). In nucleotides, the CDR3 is TGTGCTAGCAGCCAGCGGGGACTACAAGAGACCCAGTACTTC. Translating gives CASSQRGLQETQYF.

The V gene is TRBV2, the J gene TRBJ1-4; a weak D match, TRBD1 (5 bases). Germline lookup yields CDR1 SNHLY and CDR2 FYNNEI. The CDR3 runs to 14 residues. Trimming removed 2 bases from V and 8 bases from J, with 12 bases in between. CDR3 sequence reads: CASSEFREGEKLFF. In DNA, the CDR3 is TGTGCCAGCAGTGAATTCAGGGAAGGAGAAAAACTGTTTTTT.

The CDR3 here is CASSQDPANTYGYTF. CDR3 DNA: TGCGCCAGCAGCCAAGATCCCGCCAATACTTATGGCTACACCTTC. V usage is TRBV4-3 and J usage is TRBJ1-2; D gene unclear. Trimming stripped 0 bases from V and 5 bases from J, with 13 bases between. The length of the CDR3 is 15 residues. The germline CDR1 and CDR2 sequences are LGHNA and YSLEER.

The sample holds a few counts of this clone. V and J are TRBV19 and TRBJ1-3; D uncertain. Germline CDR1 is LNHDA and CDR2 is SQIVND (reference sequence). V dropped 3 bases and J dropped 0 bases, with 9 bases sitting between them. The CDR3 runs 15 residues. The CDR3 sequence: CASSIRESSGNTIYF. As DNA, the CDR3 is TGTGCCAGTAGTATTCGGGAGAGCTCTGGAAACACCATATATTTT.

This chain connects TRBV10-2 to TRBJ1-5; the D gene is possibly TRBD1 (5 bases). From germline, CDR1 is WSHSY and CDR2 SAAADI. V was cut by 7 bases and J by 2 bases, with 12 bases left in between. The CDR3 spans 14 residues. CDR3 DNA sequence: TGCGCCAGCACAACAGGCGGTGGCAATCAGCCCCAGCATTTT. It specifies CASTTGGGNQPQHF.

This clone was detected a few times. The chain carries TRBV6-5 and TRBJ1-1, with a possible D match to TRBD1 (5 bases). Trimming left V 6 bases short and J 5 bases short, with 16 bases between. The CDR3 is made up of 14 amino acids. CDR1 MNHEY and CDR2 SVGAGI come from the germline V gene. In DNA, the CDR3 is TGTGCCAGCAGGACCGGAGGGGAACGGACTGAAGCTTTCTTT. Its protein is CASRTGGERTEAFF.

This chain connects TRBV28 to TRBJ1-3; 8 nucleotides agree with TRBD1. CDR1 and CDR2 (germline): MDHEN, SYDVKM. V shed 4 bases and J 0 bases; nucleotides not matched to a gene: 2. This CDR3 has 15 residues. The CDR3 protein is CASSSRGLSGNTIYF. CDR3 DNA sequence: TGTGCCAGCAGTTCCAGGGGGCTCTCTGGAAACACCATATATTTT.